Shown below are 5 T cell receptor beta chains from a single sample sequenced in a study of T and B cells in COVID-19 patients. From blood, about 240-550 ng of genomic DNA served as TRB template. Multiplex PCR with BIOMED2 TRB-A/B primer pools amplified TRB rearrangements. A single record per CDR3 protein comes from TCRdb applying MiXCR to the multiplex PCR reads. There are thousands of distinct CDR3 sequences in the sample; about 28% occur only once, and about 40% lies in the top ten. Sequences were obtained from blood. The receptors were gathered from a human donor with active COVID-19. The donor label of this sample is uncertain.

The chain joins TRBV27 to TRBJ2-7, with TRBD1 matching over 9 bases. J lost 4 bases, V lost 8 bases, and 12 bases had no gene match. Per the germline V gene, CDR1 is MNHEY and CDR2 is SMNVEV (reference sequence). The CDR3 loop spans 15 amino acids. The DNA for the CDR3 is TGTGCCAGCGCTGGCAGGGGACAGGGTAAATACGAGCAGTACTTC. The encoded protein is CASAGRGQGKYEQYF.

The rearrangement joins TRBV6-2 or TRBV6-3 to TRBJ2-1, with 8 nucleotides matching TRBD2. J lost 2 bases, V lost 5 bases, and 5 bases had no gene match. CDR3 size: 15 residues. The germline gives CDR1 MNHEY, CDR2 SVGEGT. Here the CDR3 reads CASSDQRGTYNEQFF. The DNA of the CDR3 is TGTGCCAGCAGTGATCAGCGGGGGACCTACAATGAGCAGTTCTTC.

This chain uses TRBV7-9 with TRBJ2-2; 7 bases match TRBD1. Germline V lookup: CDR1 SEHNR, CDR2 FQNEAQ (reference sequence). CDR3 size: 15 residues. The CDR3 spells CVRSQRTGNTGELFF. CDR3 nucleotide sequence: TGTGTCAGAAGCCAAAGGACAGGGAACACCGGGGAGCTGTTTTTT.

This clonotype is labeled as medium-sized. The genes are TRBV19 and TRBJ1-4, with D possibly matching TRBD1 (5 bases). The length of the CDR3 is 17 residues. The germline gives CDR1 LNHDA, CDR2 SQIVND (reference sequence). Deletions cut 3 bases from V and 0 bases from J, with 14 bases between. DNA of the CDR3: TGTGCCAGTAGTATGGGGCAGCCCCATGCAACTAATGAAAAACTGTTTTTT. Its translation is CASSMGQPHATNEKLFF.

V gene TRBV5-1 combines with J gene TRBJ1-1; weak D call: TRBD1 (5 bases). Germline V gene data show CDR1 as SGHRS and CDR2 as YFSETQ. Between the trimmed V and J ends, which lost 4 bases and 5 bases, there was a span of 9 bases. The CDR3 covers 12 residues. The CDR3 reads CASSIGGTEAFF. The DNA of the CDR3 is TGCGCCAGCAGCATCGGGGGGACTGAAGCTTTCTTT.